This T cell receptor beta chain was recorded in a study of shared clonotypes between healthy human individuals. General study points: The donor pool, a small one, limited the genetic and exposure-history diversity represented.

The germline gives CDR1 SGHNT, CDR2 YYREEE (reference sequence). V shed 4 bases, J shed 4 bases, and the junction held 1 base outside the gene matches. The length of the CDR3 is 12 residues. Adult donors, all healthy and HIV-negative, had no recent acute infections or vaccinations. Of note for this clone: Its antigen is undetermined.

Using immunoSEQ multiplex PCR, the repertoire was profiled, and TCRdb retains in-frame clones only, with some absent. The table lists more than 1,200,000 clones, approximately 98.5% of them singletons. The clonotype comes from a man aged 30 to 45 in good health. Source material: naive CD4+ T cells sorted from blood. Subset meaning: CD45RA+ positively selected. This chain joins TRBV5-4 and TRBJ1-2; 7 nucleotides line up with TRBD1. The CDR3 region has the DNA TGTGCCAGCAGCGCAGGGGGCTATGGCTACACCTTC. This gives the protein CASSAGGYGYTF.